This TCR beta chain was captured in a study of blood T cell repertoires in COVID-19. Study-wide context: Acute and convalescent COVID-19 specimens originated in the United States, Italy and Spain. From T cells, B-cell-depleted T cells, or PBMCs came the material, which was cDNA or gDNA.

How the authors handled the data: Scientists estimated how many nucleated cells there were by amplifying reference gene primers. Clones were read by immunoSEQ multiplex PCR, and TCRdb kept only the in-frame ones, dropping some. That table furnishes V, J and clone size, whereas the DNA furnished D and trimming. The profile shows a few hundred thousand clones, approximately 86% of them singletons. Trimming removed 1 base from V and 6 bases from J, with 7 bases in between. The V gene's germline CDR1 is SQVTM and CDR2 ANQGSEA. The CDR3 is 11 amino acids. Source material: peripheral blood. The TCR sequence derives from a woman aged 18-29 years with acute or convalescent COVID-19. The chain links TRBV29-1 to TRBJ2-7, with D perhaps TRBD1 (5 bases). Here the CDR3 DNA reads TGCAGCGTTGAAGGGGGCCTCGAGCAGTACTTC. Residues: CSVEGGLEQYF.